Below, 3 T cell receptor beta chains from the same sample are listed, as sequenced in a study of response to subunit inactivated influenza vaccine (dated by TCRdb to the late 2010s). Library generation was performed with RT-PCR. Sequencing was performed on an Illumina HiSeq 2500. The public reads were reprocessed in TCRdb via fastp at Q25 and MiXCR, keeping in-frame beta chains. Under each unique CDR3 protein, matching rows form one entry showing the most common genes and DNA. Here the sample has about 500,000 distinct CDR3 sequences; approximately 7.3% occur a single time. The ten biggest clones cover around 13% of the sample. Sequencing was performed on PBMCs from blood, taken approximately 25 months after vaccination. The receptors were sampled from a man between 50 and 75 years old who received an inactivated influenza vaccine. Donor details come from another sample of the same person, matched by shared clones.

Ten or more counts support this clonotype. V and J are TRBV29-1 and TRBJ2-1; TRBD2 aligns across 13 bases. Germline V CDR1 and CDR2: SQVTM, ANQGSEA. The CDR3 runs to 14 residues. The trim removed 7 bases at V and 7 bases at J, leaving 7 bases unmatched. The CDR3 DNA is TGCAGCGCAAAACTAGCGGGAGGGGAAAATGAGCAGTTCTTC. It encodes CSAKLAGGENEQFF.

The chain combines TRBV28 with TRBJ2-3; 10 nucleotides align to TRBD1. The CDR3 has 15 residues. The J segment lost 0 bases and the V segment lost 6 bases, leaving 3 bases of the junction unmatched. Germline lookup yields CDR1 MDHEN and CDR2 SYDVKM. In nucleotides, the CDR3 is TGTGCCAGCAGACGACAGGGGGCGAGCACAGATACGCAGTATTTT. Translation: CASRRQGASTDTQYF.

In its sample, this clonotype was seen many times. V usage is TRBV20-1 and J usage is TRBJ2-1; 9 bases are a match to TRBD1. The V and J ends lost 3 bases and 8 bases, in that order; junction bases with no gene match: 11. This CDR3 is 15 amino acids long. Germline values: CDR1 DFQATT, CDR2 SNEGSKA (reference sequence). For the CDR3, the DNA is TGCAGTGCTAGTTACAGGGGGCGGTCTCTCGATGAGCAGTTCTTC. Translating gives CSASYRGRSLDEQFF.